This T cell receptor beta chain was sequenced during a study of T cell changes during pregnancy in multiple sclerosis. V lost 3 bases, J lost 2 bases, and 13 bases lay in between. There are 14 residues in the CDR3. Per germline, CDR1 GTSNPN and CDR2 SVGIG (reference sequence). Sequencing was performed with immunoSEQ multiplex PCR; in TCRdb, only in-frame clones are kept and a portion is missing. Found here are about 60,000 clones, 90% of them singletons; the top ten hold about 6.4%. This chain connects TRBV30 to TRBJ1-2, with D uncertain. The starting material was peripheral blood, obtained in the third trimester of pregnancy. The receptor's source is a female donor in good health, enrolled as a control in a pregnancy study. CDR3 coding DNA: TGTGCCTGGAGCGACCCGGGGAGGAACTATGGCTACACCTTC. It is translated as CAWSDPGRNYGYTF.